The T cell receptor (beta chain) under discussion was sequenced for a study of cytomegalovirus exposure and HLA in healthy donors. Study-level information: The study's early data release held about 85 million unique TCRs from HLA-typed donors.

PCR used 60 Vbeta primers and 13 Jbeta primers. Measured with immunoSEQ multiplex PCR; TCRdb has only the in-frame clones, and not every one. Of 150,000 or so clones listed, around 10% were seen once; the top ten hold less than 2%. Study results and caveats: TRBV6-2, TRBV6-3 and some other V segments were unresolvable in 87-base-pair reads. In an earlier analysis, in under 700 donors, most V segments appeared productive either ~90% or ~30% of the time. A later analysis linked some 17,000 TCR beta sequences to HLA alleles at 0.05 false discovery rate.

The sample holds a few counts of this clone. Its specificity is not known. V lost 0 bases to trimming and J lost 5 bases, with 14 bases between them. This CDR3 region has 15 residues. Germline loops: CDR1 SGHRS, CDR2 YFSETQ. The chain carries TRBV5-1 and TRBJ2-5; the D is unclear. The specimen sequenced was PBMCs. The TCR originated in a man between 45 and 60 years old in good health and CMV-seronegative. CDR3: CASSLAVAGRETQYF. The DNA for the CDR3 is TGCGCCAGCAGCTTGGCCGTGGCAGGCAGGGAGACCCAGTACTTC.